The 8 T cell receptor beta chains listed next were all sequenced from one sample in a study of control samples from healthy donors and cancer patients. Here immunoSEQ multiplex PCR was the method, and the copy in TCRdb shows in-frame clones only, minus some. Here the sample spans about 130,000 clones, roughly 90% being singletons. Sample: blood. These receptors were obtained from a man aged 18 to 35 in good health.

The chain has TRBV3-1 (or the pseudogene TRBV3-2) and TRBJ2-7, with D possibly TRBD1 on 6 matching bases. This CDR3 is 15 amino acids long. Germline CDR1 is LGHDT and CDR2 is YNNKEL (reference sequence). V was clipped by 1 base and J by 7 bases, with 17 bases between them. The CDR3 nucleotides read TGTGCCAGCAGCCAAGGTTTGGGCCAGGGGAGAGAGCAGTACTTC. This encodes CASSQGLGQGREQYF.

This chain uses TRBV4-3 with TRBJ1-3, with D unresolved. V lost 0 bases and J lost 4, with 16 bases in between. The V gene's germline CDR1 is LGHNA and CDR2 YSLEER. The CDR3 consists of 17 residues. CDR3 sequence (DNA): TGCGCCAGCAGCCAAGAAGACCGTGTCACCAGGGGAAACACCATATATTTT. Its translation: CASSQEDRVTRGNTIYF.

This clone appeared once. The chain joins TRBV27 to TRBJ2-5; 11 nucleotides align to TRBD2. The germline CDR1 and CDR2 sequences are MNHEY and SMNVEV (reference sequence). Trimming cost V 2 bases and J 0 bases; bases outside gene matches: 2. The CDR3 loop spans 16 amino acids. As DNA, the CDR3 is TGTGCCAGCAGTTTAGGACTAGCGGGCAACCAAGAGACCCAGTACTTC. It yields the protein CASSLGLAGNQETQYF.

The CDR3 sequence: CASSPGQRFSYEQYF. As DNA, the CDR3 is TGTGCCAGCAGCCCGGGACAGCGATTCTCCTACGAGCAGTACTTC. J is TRBJ2-7 and V is TRBV11-3; TRBD1 agrees at 7 bases. V shed 5 bases, J shed 0 bases, and the junction held 7 bases outside the gene matches. CDR1 is SGHNT, CDR2 YENEEA, per germline. The CDR3 is 15 residues long.

V and J are TRBV5-1 and TRBJ2-5; D might be TRBD2 (5 bases). Germline loops: CDR1 SGHRS, CDR2 YFSETQ. The CDR3 covers 15 residues. Trimming took off 0 bases at V and 5 bases at J, with 14 bases between the two ends. CDR3 region: CASSLVTLGGETQYF. DNA for the CDR3: TGCGCCAGCAGCTTGGTAACGTTGGGCGGGGAGACCCAGTACTTC.

This clone is a singleton in its sample. This chain uses TRBV2 with TRBJ2-1, with D possibly being TRBD2 (5 bases). V lost 8 bases, J lost 7 bases, and 18 bases lay in between. The CDR3 has 14 amino acids. Per the germline V gene, CDR1 is SNHLY and CDR2 is FYNNEI. Here the CDR3 DNA reads TGTGCCAGCCGGAGTGGGAGAAACGTGAATGAGCAGTTCTTC. Translation: CASRSGRNVNEQFF. The full variable domain, completed using reference TRBV2 and TRBJ2-1, is EPEVTQTPSHQVTQMGQEVILRCVPISNHLYFYWYRQILGQKVEFLVSFYNNEISEKSEIFDDQFSVERPDGSNFTLKIRSTKLEDSAMYFCASRSGRNVNEQFFGPGTRLTVL.

This sequence joins TRBV11-2 and TRBJ2-5, with D tentatively TRBD1 or TRBD2 (6 bases each). V lost 1 base, J lost 5 bases, and 20 bases lay in between. Germline CDR1 SGHAT, CDR2 FQNNGV. This CDR3 contains 17 residues. The CDR3 DNA follows: TGTGCCAGCAGCTTAGGGCGGCGGGGCAGGGGTCAGGAGACCCAGTACTTC. This encodes CASSLGRRGRGQETQYF.

This clone was seen once. The V call is TRBV5-4, the J call TRBJ2-5, with TRBD1 identical over 12 bases. CDR1 is SGHNT and CDR2 is YYREEE in the germline V gene (reference sequence). The CDR3 is 16 residues long. V lost 3 bases to trimming and J lost 5 bases; unmatched junction nucleotides: 8. CDR3 in DNA: TGTGCCAGCAGCTCCCGCCGGGACAGGGGGCGGGAGACCCAGTACTTC. Protein: CASSSRRDRGRETQYF. The entire variable domain, with the rest obtained from reference TRBV5-4 and TRBJ2-5, is as follows: ETGVTQSPTHLIKTRGQQVTLRCSSQSGHNTVSWYQQALGQGPQFIFQYYREEENGRGNFPPRFSGLQFPNYSSELNVNALELDDSALYLCASSSRRDRGRETQYFGPGTRLLVL.